This T cell receptor (beta chain) was retrieved from a study of OX40 agonist ivuxolimab in advanced cancers. Study details: All patients had ivuxolimab intravenously every 2 weeks at 0.01 to 10 mg/kg. The study, taken as a whole, reports: Compared with CD4+, CD8+ T cells on average had more expanded clones.

This clone was seen only a few times. The antigen is unknown. Assay used: immunoSEQ multiplex PCR; TCRdb lists only in-frame clones, some missing. The sample yields more than 65,000 clones, around 80% seen once. This CDR3 contains 15 residues. Germline V gives CDR1 LNHDA, CDR2 SQIVND (reference sequence). V gave up 10 bases and J gave up 0 bases, with 13 bases separating them. The clonotype comes from an adult with an advanced solid tumor such as melanoma, head and neck, liver or kidney cancer. Material: CD4+ or CD8+ T cells sorted from blood, obtained in a trial of the OX40 agonist ivuxolimab. The rearrangement joins TRBV19 to TRBJ2-6, with D tentatively TRBD2 (6 bases). The CDR3 DNA sequence: TGTGCCACCCTAGCGTCTGCCTCTGGGGCCAACGTCCTGACTTTC. Its protein is CATLASASGANVLTF.